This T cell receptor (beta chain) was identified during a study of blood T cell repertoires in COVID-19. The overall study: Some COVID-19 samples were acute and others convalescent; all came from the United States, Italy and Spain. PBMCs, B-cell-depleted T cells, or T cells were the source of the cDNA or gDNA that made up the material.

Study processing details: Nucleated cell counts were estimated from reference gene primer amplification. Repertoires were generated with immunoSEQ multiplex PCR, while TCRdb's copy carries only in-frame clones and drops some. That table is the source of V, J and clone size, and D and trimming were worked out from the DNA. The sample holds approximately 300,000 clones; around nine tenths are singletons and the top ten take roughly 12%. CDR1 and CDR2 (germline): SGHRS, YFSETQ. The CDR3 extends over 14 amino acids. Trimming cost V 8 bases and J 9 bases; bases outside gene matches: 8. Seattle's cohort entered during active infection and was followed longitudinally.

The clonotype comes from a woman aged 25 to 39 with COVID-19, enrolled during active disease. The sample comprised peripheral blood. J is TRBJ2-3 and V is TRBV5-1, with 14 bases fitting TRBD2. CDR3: CASGLAGGLGTQYF. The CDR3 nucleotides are TGCGCCAGTGGACTAGCGGGAGGTTTAGGGACGCAGTATTTT. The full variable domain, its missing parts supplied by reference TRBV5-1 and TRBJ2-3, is KAGVTQTPRYLIKTRGQQVTLSCSPISGHRSVSWYQQTPGQGLQFLFEYFSETQRNKGNFPGRFSGRQFSNSRSEMNVSTLELGDSALYLCASGLAGGLGTQYFGPGTRLTVL.